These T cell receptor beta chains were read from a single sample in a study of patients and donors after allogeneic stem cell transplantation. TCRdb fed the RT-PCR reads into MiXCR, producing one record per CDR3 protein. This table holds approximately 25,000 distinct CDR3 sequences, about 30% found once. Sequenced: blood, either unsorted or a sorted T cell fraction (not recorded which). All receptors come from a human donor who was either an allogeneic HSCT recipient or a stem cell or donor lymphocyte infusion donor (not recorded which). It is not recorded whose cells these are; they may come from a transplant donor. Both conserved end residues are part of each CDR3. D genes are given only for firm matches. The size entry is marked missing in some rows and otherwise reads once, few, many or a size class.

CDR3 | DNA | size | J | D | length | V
CASSQEAALKETQYF | TGCGCCAGCAGCCAAGAGGCGGCACTTAAAGAGACCCAGTACTTC | . | TRBJ2-5 | . | 15 | TRBV4-3
CAISEGETQYF | TGTGCCATCAGTGAAGGAGAGACCCAGTACTTC | few | TRBJ2-5 | . | 11 | TRBV10-3
CSAREGTAYGYTF | TGCAGTGCTAGAGAAGGGACGGCCTATGGCTACACCTTC | . | TRBJ1-2 | . | 13 | TRBV20-1
CASSQNTGGGEKLFF | TGCGCCAGCAGCCAAAATACCGGAGGAGGAGAAAAACTGTTTTTT | few | TRBJ1-4 | . | 15 | TRBV4-3
CASSVGRSNEKLFF | TGTGCCAGCAGCGTAGGACGGAGTAATGAAAAACTGTTTTTT | few | TRBJ1-4 | . | 14 | TRBV9
CASSLVVGDQPQHF | TGTGCCAGCAGTTTAGTGGTCGGGGATCAGCCCCAGCATTTT | . | TRBJ1-5 | . | 14 | TRBV12-3/TRBV12-4
CAISETRRQGWGTEAFF | TGTGCCATCAGTGAAACGAGGCGACAGGGTTGGGGCACTGAAGCTTTCTTT | . | TRBJ1-1 | TRBD1 | 17 | TRBV10-3
CASSRTGDGELFF | TGTGCCAGCAGCCGTACAGGAGACGGGGAGCTGTTTTTT | . | TRBJ2-2 | . | 13 | TRBV11-1
CASSFSSNQPQHF | TGTGCCAGCAGTTTCAGTAGCAATCAGCCCCAGCATTTT | few | TRBJ1-5 | . | 13 | TRBV12-3/TRBV12-4
CASSEHLGWEQYF | TGTGCCAGCAGTGAACACTTGGGGTGGGAGCAGTACTTC | few | TRBJ2-7 | . | 13 | TRBV6-1
CASSSWTGGGSEAFF | TGTGCCAGCAGCTCCTGGACAGGGGGAGGGTCTGAAGCTTTCTTT | . | TRBJ1-1 | TRBD1 | 15 | TRBV5-5
CASSLVGRDTEAFF | TGTGCCAGCAGCTTAGTAGGCAGGGACACTGAAGCTTTCTTT | . | TRBJ1-1 | . | 14 | TRBV11-2
CASSLAGGSGNTIYF | TGTGCCAGCAGCTTGGCAGGAGGGTCTGGAAACACCATATATTTT | medium-sized | TRBJ1-3 | . | 15 | TRBV5-6
CASSDGHRVGNTIYF | TGTGCCAGCAGTGACGGGCACAGGGTCGGAAACACCATATATTTT | . | TRBJ1-3 | . | 15 | TRBV2
CASTTGGPYQETQYF | TGTGCCAGCACCACAGGGGGCCCTTACCAAGAGACCCAGTACTTC | . | TRBJ2-5 | TRBD1 | 15 | TRBV12-3/TRBV12-4
CASSPGLGTGELFF | TGTGCCAGCAGCCCAGGGTTAGGCACCGGGGAGCTGTTTTTT | . | TRBJ2-2 | . | 14 | TRBV6-2/TRBV6-3
CASSSIPHTQYF | TGTGCCAGCAGCTCCATCCCCCATACGCAGTATTTT | few | TRBJ2-3 | . | 12 | TRBV7-2
CASGSGQGGTGELFF | TGTGCCAGCGGGTCTGGCCAGGGTGGCACCGGGGAGCTGTTTTTT | . | TRBJ2-2 | . | 15 | TRBV12-3/TRBV12-4
CASKGGGSGNTIYF | TGTGCCAGCAAGGGGGGAGGGAGTGGAAACACCATATATTTT | . | TRBJ1-3 | . | 14 | TRBV6-5
CSAARDREGTEAFF | TGCAGTGCTGCCCGGGACAGGGAAGGAACTGAAGCTTTCTTT | . | TRBJ1-1 | TRBD1 | 14 | TRBV20-1
CASSLETGTGGQYF | TGCGCCAGCAGCTTGGAAACGGGTACAGGGGGGCAGTACTTC | . | TRBJ2-5 | TRBD1 | 14 | TRBV5-1
CASSGRGPGYQPQHF | TGTGCCAGCAGTGGCAGGGGCCCAGGATATCAGCCCCAGCATTTT | few | TRBJ1-5 | . | 15 | TRBV6-1
CATSRGLTDTEAFF | TGTGCCACCAGCAGAGGCCTGACAGACACTGAAGCTTTCTTT | . | TRBJ1-1 | . | 14 | TRBV15
CASSVGALGAEAFF | TGTGCCAGCAGCGTAGGGGCCCTGGGCGCTGAAGCTTTCTTT | . | TRBJ1-1 | . | 14 | TRBV9
CAISESGWTEAFF | TGTGCCATCAGTGAGTCAGGCTGGACTGAAGCTTTCTTT | . | TRBJ1-1 | . | 13 | TRBV10-3
CASSRKGPSSYNSPLHF | TGTGCCAGCAGTCGAAAGGGGCCGAGCTCCTATAATTCACCCCTCCACTTT | many | TRBJ1-6 | . | 17 | TRBV6-5
CASTKPSRSSYNEQFF | TGTGCCAGCACGAAACCTTCTAGAAGCTCCTACAATGAGCAGTTCTTC | few | TRBJ2-1 | . | 16 | TRBV6-2/TRBV6-3
CASSPGDRVSMNTEAFF | TGCGCCAGCAGCCCGGGGGACAGGGTGTCCATGAACACTGAAGCTTTCTTT | few | TRBJ1-1 | TRBD1 | 17 | TRBV5-1
CASSVGHLQGNTIYF | TGTGCCAGCAGCGTAGGACACCTCCAGGGAAACACCATATATTTT | . | TRBJ1-3 | . | 15 | TRBV9
CASSLDGRATLYEQYF | TGTGCCAGCAGCTTAGACGGCAGGGCCACACTCTACGAGCAGTACTTC | many | TRBJ2-7 | . | 16 | TRBV11-2
CAISPGGESEQFF | TGTGCCATCAGTCCCGGAGGGGAGAGTGAGCAGTTCTTC | . | TRBJ2-1 | . | 13 | TRBV10-3
CASSNRRETQYF | TGTGCCAGCAGTAATCGGAGGGAGACCCAGTACTTC | many | TRBJ2-5 | . | 12 | TRBV12-3/TRBV12-4
CASSKGRGFSNQPQHF | TGTGCCAGCAGCAAAGGACGGGGTTTCAGCAATCAGCCCCAGCATTTT | . | TRBJ1-5 | . | 16 | TRBV21-1
CASSPQEGQPQHF | TGTGCCAGCTCACCACAGGAGGGGCAGCCCCAGCATTTT | few | TRBJ1-5 | . | 13 | TRBV18
CASSFTDTQYF | TGTGCCAGCAGTTTCACAGATACGCAGTATTTT | few | TRBJ2-3 | . | 11 | TRBV28
CASSFGMLNTEAFF | TGTGCCAGCAGCTTTGGAATGCTGAACACTGAAGCTTTCTTT | few | TRBJ1-1 | . | 14 | TRBV7-2
CASSVLGTAQQFF | TGTGCCAGCAGCGTACTAGGGACAGCTCAGCAGTTCTTC | . | TRBJ2-1 | TRBD1 | 13 | TRBV9
CSAPMRTYTNYGYTF | TGCAGTGCCCCCATGCGGACTTATACAAACTATGGCTACACCTTC | few | TRBJ1-2 | . | 15 | TRBV20-1
CASSYGTGVGDTQYF | TGTGCCAGCAGTTACGGGACAGGGGTTGGAGATACGCAGTATTTT | many | TRBJ2-3 | TRBD1 | 15 | TRBV6-6
CSAVAGHTEAFF | TGCAGTGCTGTAGCAGGGCACACTGAAGCTTTCTTT | few | TRBJ1-1 | . | 12 | TRBV20-1
CASSLMGEQYF | TGTGCCAGCAGTTTGATGGGCGAGCAGTACTTC | . | TRBJ2-7 | . | 11 | TRBV12-3/TRBV12-4
CSGGGSNQPQHF | TGCAGTGGGGGGGGAAGCAATCAGCCCCAGCATTTT | . | TRBJ1-5 | . | 12 | TRBV20-1
CATSDLRELGTEAFF | TGTGCCACCAGTGATCTCAGGGAGTTGGGCACTGAAGCTTTCTTT | . | TRBJ1-1 | . | 15 | TRBV24-1
CASSRPTLTGGNGYTF | TGTGCCAGCAGCCGCCCGACTTTGACAGGGGGCAATGGCTACACCTTC | few | TRBJ1-2 | TRBD1 | 16 | TRBV12-3/TRBV12-4
CASSLLAWYSNQPQHF | TGTGCCAGCAGCCTCTTGGCCTGGTATAGCAATCAGCCCCAGCATTTT | few | TRBJ1-5 | . | 16 | TRBV28
CASSPGAGLGNQPQHF | TGTGCCAGCAGCCCCGGGGCGGGCCTAGGGAATCAGCCCCAGCATTTT | . | TRBJ1-5 | . | 16 | TRBV5-5
CASSYGPQGYSPLHF | TGTGCCAGCAGTTACGGCCCACAGGGGTATTCACCCCTCCACTTT | few | TRBJ1-6 | TRBD1 | 15 | TRBV6-5
CASSQDSSPNQPQHF | TGCGCCAGCAGCCAAGATAGTAGTCCTAATCAGCCCCAGCATTTT | . | TRBJ1-5 | . | 15 | TRBV4-3
CASSLVGSASNQPQHF | TGTGCCAGCAGTTTAGTAGGGAGCGCAAGCAATCAGCCCCAGCATTTT | few | TRBJ1-5 | . | 16 | TRBV12-3/TRBV12-4
CSVVSSTAQYF | TGCAGCGTTGTGTCTTCCACTGCTCAGTACTTC | many | TRBJ2-4 | . | 11 | TRBV29-1
CSARTWDRGSTYNSPLHF | TGCAGTGCTAGAACCTGGGACAGGGGAAGTACCTATAATTCACCCCTCCACTTT | . | TRBJ1-6 | TRBD1 | 18 | TRBV20-1
CATSDTSGPTDTQYF | TGTGCCACCAGTGACACTAGCGGACCCACAGATACGCAGTATTTT | . | TRBJ2-3 | TRBD2 | 15 | TRBV24-1
CASSYHRTGVYTEAFF | TGTGCCAGCAGTTACCACCGGACAGGAGTTTACACTGAAGCTTTCTTT | many | TRBJ1-1 | TRBD1 | 16 | TRBV6-5
CSARTGGNYEQYF | TGCAGTGCACGGACAGGGGGCAACTACGAGCAGTACTTC | . | TRBJ2-7 | TRBD1 | 13 | TRBV20-1
CAISETVWGEGTCEQFF | TGTGCCATCAGTGAGACGGTATGGGGAGAAGGCACATGTGAGCAGTTCTTC | . | TRBJ2-1 | . | 17 | TRBV10-3